The 29 T cell receptor beta chains listed next were all sequenced from one sample in a study of cytomegalovirus exposure and HLA in healthy donors. The PCR ran on 60 Vbeta and 13 Jbeta primers. Libraries were prepared by immunoSEQ multiplex PCR; TCRdb keeps only in-frame clonotypes and omits some of them. In the table there are 95,000 to 110,000 clones, more than 70% of which are singletons. Sequencing was carried out using PBMCs. The receptors here all came from a man between 18 and 35 years old in good health and CMV-seronegative.

The gene calls are TRBV9 and TRBJ1-3; D possibly corresponds to TRBD1 (5 bases). CDR1 SGDLS and CDR2 YYNGEE come from the germline V gene. The V end lost 3 bases, the J end lost 3 bases, and 13 bases lay between the germline ends. The CDR3 sequence is 15 residues long. The CDR3 nucleotides are TGTGCCAGCAGCGGGGGACTGCCCGGTGGAAACACCATATATTTT. Its translation is CASSGGLPGGNTIYF.

The V gene is TRBV11-1, the J gene TRBJ1-2, with D maybe TRBD1 (6 bases). V dropped 5 bases and J dropped 4 bases, with 11 bases sitting between them. Per the germline V gene, CDR1 is SGHAT and CDR2 is FQDESV (reference sequence). This CDR3 has 13 residues. CDR3 loop: CASSERGSYGYTF. The CDR3 nucleotides are TGTGCCAGCAGCGAGAGGGGGAGCTATGGCTACACCTTC.

The rearrangement joins TRBV4-1 to TRBJ2-3, with 12 bases aligning to TRBD2. Losses at the gene ends were 3 bases for V and 4 bases for J; bases not matched to a gene: 5. CDR1 and CDR2 (germline): MGHRA, YSYEKL. The CDR3 totals 16 residues. CDR3 amino acids: CASSHHTSGGPDTQYF. CDR3 sequence (DNA): TGCGCCAGCAGCCACCATACTAGCGGGGGGCCAGATACGCAGTATTTT.

V and J are TRBV19 and TRBJ2-3; TRBD1 matches at 7 bases. Germline CDR1 LNHDA, CDR2 SQIVND (reference sequence). After removal of 3 bases from V and 0 bases from J, the junction contained 15 bases not matched to a gene. The CDR3 extends over 19 amino acids. CDR3 amino acids: CASSMDSLQGTLSTDTQYF. Written as DNA, the CDR3 is TGTGCCAGTAGTATGGACTCTTTACAGGGGACCCTTAGCACAGATACGCAGTATTTT.

This chain connects TRBV7-8 to TRBJ1-4; possibly TRBD1 for D (5 bases). V was shortened by 3 bases and J by 10 bases, with 12 bases between the two germline ends. This CDR3 is 13 amino acids long. Germline V gene sequence: CDR1 SGHVS, CDR2 FQNEAQ. The CDR3 nucleotides read TGTGCCAGCAGCTTGGATACACAGGCAAAACTGTTTTTT. This codes for CASSLDTQAKLFF.

The chain uses TRBV11-2 and TRBJ1-6; D perhaps matches TRBD1 (5 bases). In germline, CDR1 is SGHAT, CDR2 FQNNGV. The V end lost 5 bases, the J end lost 5 bases, and 13 bases lay between the germline ends. This CDR3 spans 15 amino acids. CDR3: CASSLRVTDNSPLHF. The CDR3 DNA reads TGTGCCAGCAGCCTCAGGGTTACCGATAATTCACCCCTCCACTTT.

In this sample, this clone turned up a few times. The V gene is TRBV5-1, the J gene TRBJ1-1; unclear D gene. Germline V lookup: CDR1 SGHRS, CDR2 YFSETQ. With 1 base removed from V and 5 bases from J, the gap between germline ends came to 15 bases. CDR3 length equals 15 residues. In DNA, the CDR3 is TGCGCCAGCAGCTTGAGTGGCCCAGAGCGGACTGAAGCTTTCTTT. This translates into CASSLSGPERTEAFF.

This chain joins TRBV7-2 and TRBJ2-2; D is possibly TRBD2 (5 bases). The CDR3 loop spans 15 amino acids. V lost 4 bases and J 2 bases, leaving 11 bases between the germline ends. CDR1 and CDR2 from the germline V gene are SGHTA and FQGNSA. In DNA form, the CDR3 reads TGTGCCAGCAGCTACCGGACTTCCAACACCGGGGAGCTGTTTTTT. Translated: CASSYRTSNTGELFF. The complete variable domain, with remaining parts taken from reference TRBV7-2 and TRBJ2-2, reads GAGVSQSPSNKVTEKGKDVELRCDPISGHTALYWYRQSLGQGLEFLIYFQGNSAPDKSGLPSDRFSAERTGGSVSTLTIQRTQQEDSAVYLCASSYRTSNTGELFFGEGSRLTVL.

The gene calls are TRBV6-6 and TRBJ1-1; 7 nucleotides agree with TRBD1. The V and J ends lost 5 bases and 3 bases, in that order; junction bases with no gene match: 6. The CDR3 is 14 residues long. From germline, CDR1 is MNHNY and CDR2 SVGAGI (reference sequence). The DNA for the CDR3 is TGTGCCAGCAGTGGATCAGGGGGATACACTGAAGCTTTCTTT. Its translation: CASSGSGGYTEAFF.

V gene TRBV2 combines with J gene TRBJ1-4, with 7 bases aligning to TRBD1. This CDR3 is 15 amino acids long. J was trimmed by 8 bases and V by 7 bases; bases with no gene match: 13. Germline V gene data show CDR1 as SNHLY and CDR2 as FYNNEI. CDR3 protein: CASTRGRLGEEKLFF. In DNA form, the CDR3 reads TGTGCCAGCACGAGGGGGCGTTTGGGGGAGGAAAAACTGTTTTTT.

The V and J genes are TRBV19 and TRBJ1-2, with TRBD1 identical over 7 bases. Trimming took 7 bases from V and 7 from J; bases not matched to a gene: 12. Germline V CDR1 and CDR2: LNHDA, SQIVND (reference sequence). The CDR3 has 14 amino acids. Here the CDR3 reads CASIQGGAVSGYTF. The CDR3 nucleotides are TGTGCCAGTATTCAGGGGGGCGCCGTAAGTGGCTACACCTTC.

V gene TRBV2 combines with J gene TRBJ1-1; D may be TRBD1 (5 bases). Germline CDR1 reads SNHLY; CDR2 reads FYNNEI. The CDR3 contains 14 residues. The ends were cut back, 7 bases at V and 4 bases at J, with 16 bases in the middle. The CDR3 region is CASISGRVGTEAFF. CDR3 nucleotide sequence: TGTGCCAGCATTTCGGGCAGGGTGGGCACTGAAGCTTTCTTT. The whole variable domain, remainder taken from reference TRBV2 and TRBJ1-1, is EPEVTQTPSHQVTQMGQEVILRCVPISNHLYFYWYRQILGQKVEFLVSFYNNEISEKSEIFDDQFSVERPDGSNFTLKIRSTKLEDSAMYFCASISGRVGTEAFFGQGTRLTVV.

V gene TRBV5-6 combines with J gene TRBJ1-2, with 12 positions matching TRBD1. The V gene's germline CDR1 is SGHDT and CDR2 YYEEEE. This CDR3 is built from 16 residues. With 1 base clipped from V and 5 bases from J, the junction kept 6 bases outside the gene matches. The CDR3 DNA is TGTGCCAGCAGCTTGACGGGACAGGGGGCGGTTTATGGCTACACCTTC. Translation gives CASSLTGQGAVYGYTF.

V gene TRBV25-1 combines with J gene TRBJ1-1; D might be TRBD1 (6 bases). V shed 1 base and J shed 4 bases, with 10 bases lying between them. The germline V gene encodes CDR1 MGHDK and CDR2 SYGVNS. The CDR3 is 14 residues long. CDR3 amino acids: CASSEWQGGTEAFF. The CDR3 bases are TGTGCCAGCAGTGAATGGCAAGGGGGCACTGAAGCTTTCTTT.

This clone was seen only a few times. The J gene is TRBJ2-7, the V gene TRBV2, with D unclear. The V end lost 6 bases, the J end lost 0 bases, and 12 bases lay between the germline ends. There are 14 residues in the CDR3. Germline-derived CDR1 and CDR2 are SNHLY and FYNNEI. As DNA, the CDR3 is TGTGCCAGCAGAGCGTCGTTAGTCTCCTACGAGCAGTACTTC. Translating it yields CASRASLVSYEQYF.

The chain has TRBV5-1 and TRBJ2-5; D perhaps matches TRBD1 (5 bases). V gave up 0 bases and J gave up 5 bases, with 11 bases separating them. CDR3 size: 14 residues. The germline gives CDR1 SGHRS, CDR2 YFSETQ. The CDR3 coding sequence is TGCGCCAGCAGCTTGGAGGGGAATTGGGAGACCCAGTACTTC. Translating gives CASSLEGNWETQYF.

V gene TRBV27 combines with J gene TRBJ2-5; TRBD2 is a possible D gene (6 bases). V was clipped by 3 bases and J by 5 bases, with 13 bases between them. The length of the CDR3 is 14 residues. The germline CDR1 and CDR2 sequences are MNHEY and SMNVEV (reference sequence). The CDR3 coding sequence is TGTGCCAGCAGTTTTTCACGGGAGCCGGAGACCCAGTACTTC. Translating it yields CASSFSREPETQYF.

The rearrangement uses TRBV15 and TRBJ1-4; D is unclear. V was shortened by 3 bases and J by 8 bases, with 19 bases between the two germline ends. CDR3 length: 16 amino acids. Per germline, CDR1 LNHNV and CDR2 YYDKDF (reference sequence). This chain's CDR3 is CATSSPVRGLGEKLFF. The CDR3 nucleotides are TGTGCCACCAGCAGCCCCGTTCGCGGGTTAGGAGAAAAACTGTTTTTT.

This clone has a handful of counts. V usage is TRBV18 and J usage is TRBJ2-7; 13 bases align to TRBD2. This CDR3 spans 16 amino acids. CDR1 KGHSH and CDR2 LQKENI come from the germline V gene. Trimming cost V 3 bases and J 3 bases; bases outside gene matches: 5. CDR3 coding DNA: TGTGCCAGCTCACCTGGGACTAGCGGGACTCTCTACGAGCAGTACTTC. Its protein is CASSPGTSGTLYEQYF. The whole variable domain, remainder taken from reference TRBV18 and TRBJ2-7, is NAGVMQNPRHLVRRRGQEARLRCSPMKGHSHVYWYRQLPEEGLKFMVYLQKENIIDESGMPKERFSAEFPKEGPSILRIQQVVRGDSAAYFCASSPGTSGTLYEQYFGPGTRLTVT.

The chain is built from TRBV4-2 and TRBJ2-7; D gene uncertain. This CDR3 is built from 13 residues. Germline CDR1 and CDR2: LGHNA and YNFKEQ. V was pared by 4 bases and J by 0 bases, with 7 bases between. The CDR3 DNA reads TGTGCCAGCAGCCTGGAGAGCTCCTACGAGCAGTACTTC. It codes for CASSLESSYEQYF.

The V call is TRBV4-2, the J call TRBJ1-3; the match to TRBD1 covers 11 bases. V was clipped by 4 bases and J by 3 bases; unmatched bases: 8. From germline, CDR1 is LGHNA and CDR2 YNFKEQ. The CDR3 extends over 17 amino acids. This CDR3 reads CASSLGGQGAGGNTIYF. DNA of the CDR3: TGTGCCAGCAGCCTCGGCGGACAGGGGGCCGGTGGAAACACCATATATTTT.

The rearrangement uses TRBV4-1 and TRBJ2-7, with 7 positions matching TRBD1. The ends lost 1 base at V and 6 bases at J; junction bases unmatched: 3. Germline V CDR1 and CDR2: MGHRA, YSYEKL. The length of the CDR3 is 13 residues. The CDR3 spells CASSQGQGGEQYF. The CDR3 DNA reads TGCGCCAGCAGCCAAGGACAGGGTGGCGAGCAGTACTTC.

J is TRBJ1-4 and V is TRBV4-3; tentatively, D is TRBD1 (5 bases). This CDR3 spans 19 amino acids. V was pared by 1 base and J by 3 bases, with 21 bases between. Per the germline V gene, CDR1 is LGHNA and CDR2 is YSLEER. The CDR3 DNA reads TGCGCCAGCAGCCAAGGGGCTGTCGCAGGGAAGGGTGCTAATGAAAAACTGTTTTTT. Its protein product is CASSQGAVAGKGANEKLFF.

The rearrangement uses TRBV7-9 and TRBJ1-6; possibly TRBD1 for D (6 bases). Trimming removed 7 bases at V and 10 bases at J, with 20 bases between. The CDR3 is 15 amino acids. Germline V CDR1 and CDR2: SEHNR, FQNEAQ (reference sequence). The CDR3 here is CASNSGAPPLSPLHF. As DNA, the CDR3 is TGTGCCAGCAACTCAGGGGCTCCCCCTCTCTCACCCCTCCACTTT. The full variable domain, rest sourced from reference TRBV7-9 and TRBJ1-6, is DTGVSQNPRHKITKRGQNVTFRCDPISEHNRLYWYRQTLGQGPEFLTYFQNEAQLEKSRLLSDRFSAERPKGSFSTLEIQRTEQGDSAMYLCASNSGAPPLSPLHFGNGTRLTVT.

The chain has TRBV2 and TRBJ2-7; D might be TRBD1 (6 bases). The CDR3 is 13 residues long. Germline V CDR1 and CDR2: SNHLY, FYNNEI. Trimming took off 10 bases at V and 3 bases at J, with 16 bases between the two ends. CDR3 in DNA: TGTGCCACCCAACAGGGCAGGGGCTACGAGCAGTACTTC. This sequence encodes CATQQGRGYEQYF.

The chain combines TRBV7-8 with TRBJ2-7, with 9 bases matching TRBD1. The CDR3 is made up of 14 amino acids. Germline CDR1 reads SGHVS; CDR2 reads FQNEAQ. Trimming removed 4 bases from V and 4 bases from J; junction bases left unmatched: 5. DNA for the CDR3: TGTGCCAGCAGCTCCGGGACAGGGATTTACGAGCAGTACTTC. Translated, it gives CASSSGTGIYEQYF.

The DNA of the CDR3 is TGCGCCAGCAGCCAAGCCGGGGGGCGGGGCGATGAGCAGTTCTTC. Its translation: CASSQAGGRGDEQFF. This chain uses TRBV4-3 with TRBJ2-1; possible D gene TRBD2, 7 bases. Germline V gene sequence: CDR1 LGHNA, CDR2 YSLEER. The CDR3 sequence is 15 residues long. The germline V and J ends were trimmed by 1 base and 8 bases, with 15 bases remaining between them.

This clone was detected only a few times. The CDR3 region is CASSQEGLAVGETQYF. DNA for the CDR3: TGTGCCAGCAGCCAAGAAGGGCTAGCCGTGGGAGAGACCCAGTACTTC. This chain connects TRBV14 to TRBJ2-5, with D maybe TRBD2 (5 bases). CDR1 is SGHDN and CDR2 is FVKESK in the germline V gene. The CDR3 spans 16 residues. Trimming took off 0 bases at V and 4 bases at J, with 15 bases between the two ends.

The chain recombines TRBV20-1 with TRBJ1-3; tentatively, D is TRBD1 (5 bases). CDR3 length equals 11 residues. Trimming cost V 7 bases and J 6 bases, with 10 bases left between them. Germline CDR1 is DFQATT and CDR2 is SNEGSKA (reference sequence). The CDR3 bases are TGCAGTGTCCCAGGGATAAACACCATATATTTT. Translating gives CSVPGINTIYF.